The clone carrying this TCR beta chain turned up a few times. Other nucleotide sequences from this sample produce the same CDR3. TCRdb keeps only in-frame clones here, not all; method: immunoSEQ multiplex PCR. Of some 800,000 clones listed, 92% are singletons. Germline-derived CDR1 and CDR2 are MNHEY and SMNVEV (reference sequence). Trimming took 5 bases from V and 0 from J, leaving 2 bases between them. This CDR3 region has 12 residues. This sample is part of a study of shared clonotypes between healthy human individuals. Naive-designated CD8 cells lacked CD45RO, were positively enriched for CCR7, and omitted terminally differentiated effector memory CD45RA+ cells.

Input material: naive CD8+ T cells sorted from blood. The source of this sequence is a man under 40 in good health. The chain is built from TRBV27 and TRBJ2-1; the D is unclear. The CDR3 DNA is TGTGCCAGCAGTCCCTCCTACAATGAGCAGTTCTTC. It is translated as CASSPSYNEQFF.